The 29 T cell receptor beta chains presented below share a single source sample, sequenced in a study of T-cell memory formation after mild COVID-19. Using its own MiXCR run on the 5' RACE reads, TCRdb lists one record per CDR3 protein. The sample lists 300,000 to 350,000 distinct CDR3 sequences, approximately 14% seen once, with roughly a fifth in the top ten. What was sequenced was PBMCs or a T cell subset sorted from them (not recorded which). Every receptor here comes from a young man who had mild COVID-19 (a few samples of this study predate the infection). Cell type and time point are not known.

This clonotype occurred a few times. The chain has TRBV4-3 and TRBJ2-1; 11 positions match TRBD2. CDR1 and CDR2 (germline): LGHNA, YSLEER. J gave up 1 base and V 0 bases, and 5 bases lay outside the gene matches. CDR3 length: 18 amino acids. CDR3 amino acids: CASSQDLAGGRSYNEQFF. CDR3 nucleotides: TGCGCCAGCAGCCAAGATCTAGCGGGGGGACGTTCCTACAATGAGCAGTTCTTC.

This clonotype has just a few counts. This chain links TRBV4-3 with TRBJ2-1, with D perhaps given as TRBD1 or TRBD2 (5 bases each). Germline CDR1 reads LGHNA; CDR2 reads YSLEER. The CDR3 length is 14 residues. V was clipped by 3 bases and J by 4 bases, with 10 bases between them. The DNA of the CDR3 is TGCGCCAGCAGCCAGATGGGGGAATACAATGAGCAGTTCTTC. It yields the protein CASSQMGEYNEQFF.

This clonotype has a handful of counts. The chain uses TRBV2 and TRBJ1-3; D is unclear. V was cut by 8 bases and J by 3 bases, with 8 bases left in between. Germline assignment: CDR1 SNHLY and CDR2 FYNNEI. This CDR3 spans 12 amino acids. The CDR3 coding sequence is TGTGCCAGCGGAAAAGGTGGAAACACCATATATTTT. This encodes CASGKGGNTIYF.

The J gene is TRBJ2-1, the V gene TRBV6-8; tentatively, D is TRBD1 (5 bases). The CDR3 extends over 17 amino acids. V was trimmed by 0 bases and J by 1 base, leaving 13 bases between them. Germline CDR1 MNHGY, CDR2 SAAAGT. Here the CDR3 reads CASSYSDRLGSYNEQFF. CDR3 bases: TGTGCCAGCAGTTACTCCGACAGACTCGGATCCTACAATGAGCAGTTCTTC.

CDR3 nucleotides: TGTGCCAGCAACCGGGGGGCCTACAATGAGCAGTTCTTC. This encodes CASNRGAYNEQFF. The chain uses TRBV7-2 and TRBJ2-1; 7 positions agree with TRBD2. This CDR3 has 13 residues. Trimming cost V 7 bases and J 2 bases; bases outside gene matches: 2. CDR1 is SGHTA and CDR2 is FQGNSA in the germline V gene.

In its sample, this clonotype was seen a few times. The V gene is TRBV29-1, the J gene TRBJ2-5; a weak D match, TRBD1 (6 bases). Germline CDR1 and CDR2: SQVTM and ANQGSEA. The CDR3 sequence is 15 residues long. Trimming removed 4 bases at V and 7 bases at J, with 22 bases between. Here the CDR3 DNA reads TGCAGCGTTGTAGCGTCAGGGGCTGTGAAAGGGACCCAGTACTTC. The encoded protein is CSVVASGAVKGTQYF.

V gene TRBV10-3 combines with J gene TRBJ1-4, with 7 bases aligning to TRBD1. The trim removed 4 bases at V and 10 bases at J, leaving 6 bases unmatched. The CDR3 has 13 amino acids. Germline lookup yields CDR1 ENHRY and CDR2 SYGVKD. CDR3 sequence: CAISAVAGGKLFF. The CDR3 bases are TGTGCCATCAGTGCAGTAGCAGGGGGAAAACTGTTTTTT.

This clonotype came up a few times. The chain recombines TRBV4-1 with TRBJ2-7; 8 nucleotides align to TRBD1. The germline V gene has CDR1 MGHRA and CDR2 YSYEKL. Trimming cost V 3 bases and J 5 bases; bases outside gene matches: 15. This CDR3 comprises 17 residues. This chain's CDR3 is CASSHPQGQAALDEQYF. Here the CDR3 DNA reads TGCGCCAGCAGCCACCCCCAGGGACAGGCGGCCTTGGACGAGCAGTACTTC.

As concerns this clonotype: This sequence may be a read error, since a much larger clone differs from it by one base. The chain recombines TRBV6-6 with TRBJ1-5; 8 positions match TRBD1. The CDR3 spans 13 residues. V trimming: 6 bases; J trimming: 6 bases; junction bases outside the gene matches: 4. Germline assignment: CDR1 MNHNY and CDR2 SVGAGI (reference sequence). CDR3 in DNA: TGTGCCAGCAGCTCGACAGGGGTTCAGCCCCAGCATTTT. This sequence encodes CASSSTGVQPQHF.

This clonotype has a handful of counts. CDR3: CASSYSSGGQGYEQYF. CDR3 sequence (DNA): TGTGCCAGCAGTTACTCGTCGGGTGGACAGGGCTACGAGCAGTACTTC. V usage is TRBV6-5 and J usage is TRBJ2-7, with 8 positions matching TRBD1. The CDR3 is 16 residues long. Germline V lookup: CDR1 MNHEY, CDR2 SVGAGI. The V and J ends lost 0 bases and 3 bases, in that order; junction bases with no gene match: 7.

The chain couples TRBV5-1 to TRBJ2-1, with TRBD2 matching over 7 bases. Unmatched junction bases numbered 10, after V lost 3 bases and J lost 7 bases. Germline loops: CDR1 SGHRS, CDR2 YFSETQ. CDR3 size: 15 residues. CDR3 loop: CASSWQPGLQNEQFF. CDR3 bases: TGCGCCAGCAGCTGGCAACCGGGACTACAGAATGAGCAGTTCTTC.

This clonotype was counted many times. The chain joins TRBV7-9 to TRBJ1-2; D call uncertain. The CDR3 sequence is 12 residues long. The germline V gene has CDR1 SEHNR and CDR2 FQNEAQ (reference sequence). Trimming shortened V by 1 base and J by 8 bases, and 8 bases separated the two germline ends. CDR3 bases: TGTGCCAGCAGCTTAGAGTTGGAGGGCTACACCTTC. Residues: CASSLELEGYTF.

CDR3 loop: CATAGMNTEAFF. CDR3 sequence (DNA): TGTGCCACCGCCGGCATGAACACTGAAGCTTTCTTT. The rearrangement joins TRBV15 to TRBJ1-1; D uncertain. CDR1 and CDR2 (germline): LNHNV, YYDKDF (reference sequence). Trimming removed 8 bases from V and 0 bases from J, with 7 bases in between. The CDR3 contains 12 residues.

This clonotype was observed a few times. This chain connects TRBV19 to TRBJ1-5; 8 nucleotides line up with TRBD1. The CDR3 is made up of 15 amino acids. Unmatched junction bases numbered 4, after V lost 4 bases and J lost 2 bases. Germline values: CDR1 LNHDA, CDR2 SQIVND (reference sequence). The CDR3 is CASSTDRGGNQPQHF. In nucleotides, the CDR3 is TGTGCCAGTAGTACCGACAGGGGCGGCAATCAGCCCCAGCATTTT.

This clonotype has ten or more counts. This chain links TRBV2 with TRBJ2-7, with D perhaps assigned TRBD1 or TRBD2 (5 bases each). Germline V gene lookup returns CDR1 SNHLY and CDR2 FYNNEI. V was trimmed by 9 bases and J by 2 bases, leaving 23 bases between them. The CDR3 loop spans 16 amino acids. The CDR3 DNA follows: TGTGCCAGTCGATTCTCGGGGACGGAGAGGGCCTACGAGCAGTACTTC. Amino acids: CASRFSGTERAYEQYF.

The DNA for the CDR3 is TGCGCCAGCAGCTTGCAAAGCATGCTACCGGCAGATACGCAGTATTTT. Translating gives CASSLQSMLPADTQYF. The chain joins TRBV5-1 to TRBJ2-3; unclear D gene. The CDR3 is 16 amino acids. Germline V gives CDR1 SGHRS, CDR2 YFSETQ. V shed 1 base and J shed 4 bases, with 16 bases lying between them.

At least ten counts were recorded for this clonotype. The V gene is TRBV4-2, the J gene TRBJ2-7; 10 bases are shared with TRBD1. The CDR3 spans 15 residues. Trimming took 1 base from V and 4 from J; bases not matched to a gene: 4. CDR1 is LGHNA, CDR2 YNFKEQ, per germline. The CDR3 here is CASSQARTGGYEQYF. Written as DNA, the CDR3 is TGTGCCAGCAGCCAAGCCCGGACAGGGGGATACGAGCAGTACTTC.

The table lists this clonotype with a few counts. V gene TRBV6-2 or TRBV6-3 combines with J gene TRBJ2-1; D may match TRBD1 or TRBD2 (5 bases each). V gave up 4 bases and J gave up 9 bases, with 13 bases separating them. Germline V gene lookup returns CDR1 MNHEY and CDR2 SVGEGT. CDR3 length: 13 amino acids. CDR3 in amino acids: CASSWGRLPEQFF. The DNA of the CDR3 is TGTGCCAGCAGTTGGGGACGGCTCCCTGAGCAGTTCTTC.

A few counts support this clonotype. This sequence joins TRBV6-2 or TRBV6-3 and TRBJ2-7, with D perhaps matching TRBD2 (5 bases). The CDR3 extends over 16 amino acids. Germline values: CDR1 MNHEY, CDR2 SVGEGT. Trimming shortened V by 7 bases and J by 1 base, and 20 bases separated the two germline ends. CDR3 sequence: CASTSSAGISSYEQYV. In DNA form, the CDR3 reads TGTGCCAGCACCTCCAGCGCCGGGATCTCTTCCTACGAGCAGTACGTC.

The chain uses TRBV14 and TRBJ2-7; the D is unclear. Trimming removed 0 bases from V and 3 bases from J, with 12 bases in between. From germline, CDR1 is SGHDN and CDR2 FVKESK. The CDR3 has 15 amino acids. CDR3 DNA: TGTGCCAGCAGCCAAGATTTGTCGCCGTACTACGAGCAGTACTTC. Its translation: CASSQDLSPYYEQYF.

This clonotype turned up a few times. The chain links TRBV4-3 to TRBJ1-1; TRBD1 agrees at 7 bases. V trimming: 0 bases; J trimming: 1 base; junction bases outside the gene matches: 5. Per the germline V gene, CDR1 is LGHNA and CDR2 is YSLEER. The length of the CDR3 is 16 residues. In DNA form, the CDR3 reads TGCGCCAGCAGCCAAGATCCCGGGACAGCGAACACTGAAGCTTTCTTT. This codes for CASSQDPGTANTEAFF.

This clonotype was seen at least ten times. The chain combines TRBV7-2 with TRBJ2-1; D might be TRBD1 (7 bases). V was cut by 6 bases and J by 8 bases, with 14 bases left in between. The V gene's germline CDR1 is SGHTA and CDR2 FQGNSA. This CDR3 is built from 13 residues. The CDR3 DNA sequence: TGTGCCAGCAGATCAGGGGGGAAGGATGAGCAGTTCTTC. Translation: CASRSGGKDEQFF.

This rearrangement joins TRBV28 to TRBJ1-1, with D unresolved. This CDR3 region has 13 residues. CDR1 MDHEN and CDR2 SYDVKM come from the germline V gene. Trimming left V 5 bases short and J 6 bases short, with 13 bases between. The DNA of the CDR3 is TGTGCCAGCAGTAAATCCCCCGTCCCTGAAGCTTTCTTT. This encodes CASSKSPVPEAFF.

This clonotype was picked up a small number of times. The chain links TRBV9 to TRBJ2-1; no definite D call. The V and J ends lost 3 bases and 2 bases respectively, with 12 bases between them. Germline V lookup: CDR1 SGDLS, CDR2 YYNGEE. This CDR3 comprises 15 residues. CDR3 residues: CASSAGAGPYNEQFF. The CDR3 region has the DNA TGTGCCAGCAGCGCAGGAGCTGGCCCCTACAATGAGCAGTTCTTC.

This clonotype was observed many times. The V and J genes are TRBV12-3 or TRBV12-4 and TRBJ2-3; 8 nucleotides match TRBD2. V was clipped by 3 bases and J by 1 base; unmatched bases: 3. The CDR3 is 15 amino acids. CDR3 sequence reads: CASSFTRGGTDTQYF. CDR3 nucleotide sequence: TGTGCCAGCAGTTTCACGCGGGGGGGCACAGATACGCAGTATTTT.

The table lists this clonotype with many counts. The rearrangement links TRBV18 to TRBJ1-6; D is uncertain. The CDR3 contains 14 residues. V shed 6 bases and J shed 7 bases, with 13 bases lying between them. CDR1 KGHSH and CDR2 LQKENI come from the germline V gene. CDR3 in DNA: TGTGCCAGCTCGAGTGCGTCTACCAATTCACCCCTCCACTTT. This sequence encodes CASSSASTNSPLHF.

This chain joins TRBV29-1 and TRBJ2-7; 9 bases align to TRBD1. Trimming at V came to 7 bases and at J to 0 bases, leaving 4 bases not matched to a gene. CDR1 and CDR2 (germline): SQVTM, ANQGSEA. CDR3 length: 13 residues. Written as DNA, the CDR3 is TGCAGCGGGGGACAGGGCTACTCCTACGAGCAGTACTTC. Encoded protein: CSGGQGYSYEQYF.

This clonotype has a count of ten or more. The gene calls are TRBV7-9 and TRBJ2-5; D ambiguous. The CDR3 is 14 residues long. The germline V and J ends were trimmed by 3 bases and 5 bases, with 13 bases remaining between them. Germline V lookup: CDR1 SEHNR, CDR2 FQNEAQ (reference sequence). CDR3 coding DNA: TGTGCCAGCAGCTTTCCTGAGGCGCGGGAGACCCAGTACTTC. It translates to CASSFPEARETQYF.

V is TRBV11-2 and J is TRBJ2-5; no reliable D call. This CDR3 is 13 amino acids long. The germline V gene has CDR1 SGHAT and CDR2 FQNNGV. V lost 2 bases, J lost 4 bases, and 8 bases lay in between. CDR3 amino acids: CASSLSTPETQYF. DNA for the CDR3: TGTGCCAGCAGCTTAAGTACACCAGAGACCCAGTACTTC.